This is a list of T cell receptor beta chains from one sample in a study of T cell repertoires in cytomegalovirus infection. TCRdb recomputed calls from the reads with MiXCR, one row per CDR3 protein. The sample records around 120,000 distinct CDR3 sequences, roughly 9% being singletons. The sequenced sample consisted of PBMCs. All receptors come from a human donor in good health (CMV status not recorded). Some clones in this sample may be carry-over from other donors' samples. Both conserved end residues are part of each CDR3. The D gene is left open where the match is weak. Clone size is stated in some rows and not others, as once, few, many or a class when expanded.

>TRBJ1-2|TRBV7-2|-|many
TGTGCCAGCAGCTCTACAAATGATGGCTACACCTTC
CASSSTNDGYTF
>TRBJ1-6|TRBV20-1|-|few
TGCAGTGCTAGAGACCCGACGAGTCAAAATTCACCCCTCCACTTT
CSARDPTSQNSPLHF
>TRBJ1-5|TRBV28|-|many
TGTGCCAGCAGTTTAACCCCCGCGGGTTTTCTTGGTAATCAGCCCCAGCATTTT
CASSLTPAGFLGNQPQHF
>TRBJ2-3|TRBV6-2/TRBV6-3|TRBD2|many
TGTGCCAACGGAGGGCGGGGGGCGGCAGATACGCAGTATTTT
CANGGRGAADTQYF
>TRBJ2-5|TRBV7-9|TRBD2|few
TGTGCCAGCAGCCCCCGGACTAGCGGAGTCCAAGAGACCCAGTACTTC
CASSPRTSGVQETQYF
>TRBJ1-1|TRBV14|-|many
TGTGCCAGCAGCCAAGATCCAAACACTGAAGCTTTCTTT
CASSQDPNTEAFF
>TRBJ2-1|TRBV2|-|many
TGTGCCAGCAGTGAACTACGTACGGCGAATGAGCAGTTCTTC
CASSELRTANEQFF
>TRBJ2-1|TRBV28|-|many
TGTGCCAGCAAGAGTGGGACGGGCGGAACTGAGCAGTTCTTC
CASKSGTGGTEQFF
>TRBJ1-5|TRBV6-5|-|many
TGTGCCAGCAGTTACTCCCTCGGACAAACTCAGCCCCAGCATTTT
CASSYSLGQTQPQHF
>TRBJ2-3|TRBV5-1|-|-
TGCGCCAGCAGCCAAGAGGGGGGTAGCACAGATACGCAGTATTTT
CASSQEGGSTDTQYF
>TRBJ2-5|TRBV4-1|-|few
TGTGCCAGCAGCCACGAACTCCAAGAGACCCAGTACTTC
CASSHELQETQYF
>TRBJ1-3|TRBV6-6|-|few
TGTGCCAGCAGTTACTCGAAGGGGGGCTCTGGAAACACCATATATTTT
CASSYSKGGSGNTIYF
>TRBJ1-2|TRBV6-1|-|many
TGTGCCAGCTTGGGGTATCGGACAGCGAATTATGGCTACACCTTC
CASLGYRTANYGYTF
>TRBJ1-6|TRBV13|TRBD1|-
TGTGCCAGCAGCGAACGGGACAGGGCTTTTTCGTCACCCCTCCACTTT
CASSERDRAFSSPLHF
>TRBJ1-6|TRBV7-2|-|many
TGTGCCAGCAGCTTAGTCGGGGAATCACCCCTCCACTTT
CASSLVGESPLHF
>TRBJ2-2|TRBV11-3|-|many
TGTGCCAGCAGCTTGGGCGGAGAGAACACCGGGGAGCTGTTTTTT
CASSLGGENTGELFF
>TRBJ1-5|TRBV4-1|-|many
TGCGCCAGCAGCCAGGGATTGGACCAGCCCCAGCATTTT
CASSQGLDQPQHF
>TRBJ2-5|TRBV5-1|-|few
TGCGCCAGCAGTTGGGACATCCAAGAGACCCAGTACTTC
CASSWDIQETQYF
>TRBJ2-2|TRBV9|-|-
TGTGCCAGCAGCGTGGGGAGCGGGGAGCTGTTTTTT
CASSVGSGELFF
>TRBJ2-5|TRBV12-3/TRBV12-4|TRBD2|-
TGTGCCAGCAGTCCGGGCGCCGGACTAGCGGAGACCCAGTACTTC
CASSPGAGLAETQYF
>TRBJ2-5|TRBV29-1|-|many
TGCAGCGTTTCCAGGGGCTCCCAAGAGACCCAGTACTTC
CSVSRGSQETQYF
>TRBJ2-7|TRBV11-3|-|many
TGTGCCAGCAGCTTAGGAGGGTGGGACGACGAGCAGTACTTC
CASSLGGWDDEQYF
>TRBJ1-5|TRBV28|-|few
TGTGCCAGCTATCAGGGAAGTCAGCCCCAGCATTTT
CASYQGSQPQHF
>TRBJ1-4|TRBV20-1|TRBD1|many
TGCAGTGCTAGAGCCAACAGGGGAACTAATGAAAAACTGTTTTTT
CSARANRGTNEKLFF
>TRBJ1-1|TRBV7-9|-|many
TGTGCCAGCAGCTTAGGGGTTGGGGGACTGGCTGAAGCTTTCTTT
CASSLGVGGLAEAFF
>TRBJ2-7|TRBV9|TRBD2|few
TGTGCCAGCAGCGCCGATCTAGGGACTAGCGGAACCTACGAGCAGTACTTC
CASSADLGTSGTYEQYF
>TRBJ1-5|TRBV2|-|-
TGTGCCAGCGGGCGAGGGCAGGGGAATCAGCCCCAGCATTTT
CASGRGQGNQPQHF
>TRBJ2-1|TRBV27|TRBD1|-
TGTGCCAGCAGACCCGGGACAGGGAAGTCCAATGAGCAGTTCTTC
CASRPGTGKSNEQFF
>TRBJ1-1|TRBV7-2|-|many
TGTGCCACCATTGGGGTATCTGAAGCTTTCTTT
CATIGVSEAFF
>TRBJ2-5|TRBV2|-|many
TGTGCCAGCAGGGCGACCGGGGTGGGAGAGACCCAGTACTTC
CASRATGVGETQYF
>TRBJ2-2|TRBV6-2/TRBV6-3|-|many
TGTGCCAGCACGTTTAACCAAACCCCAAGAGGCAGTGAGATAGTCGCGAACACCGGGGAGCTGTTTTTT
CASTFNQTPRGSEIVANTGELFF
>TRBJ1-1|TRBV20-1|-|few
TGCAGTGCTAGGCTACAGGTGGGAAACACTGAAGCTTTCTTT
CSARLQVGNTEAFF
>TRBJ2-7|TRBV12-3/TRBV12-4|-|few
TGTGCCAGCAGTTTGGCCGGCGGGCCAGACTACGAGCAGTACTTC
CASSLAGGPDYEQYF
>TRBJ1-2|TRBV20-1|-|once
TGCAGCTCTTGGGGGAGTAACTATGGCTACACCTTC
CSSWGSNYGYTF
>TRBJ2-6|TRBV29-1|-|-
TGCAGCGTTGAAACGGGGGATAGGGCCAACGTCCTGACTTTC
CSVETGDRANVLTF
>TRBJ1-2|TRBV5-5|TRBD1|many
TGTGCCAGCAGACCTTCGGGACAGGGCTATGGCTACACCTTC
CASRPSGQGYGYTF
>TRBJ2-7|TRBV7-9|TRBD2|few
TGTGCCAGCAGCTTAGCGCGTTTGGGCGGGGGATCCTACGAGCAGTACTTC
CASSLARLGGGSYEQYF
>TRBJ2-1|TRBV7-2|-|many
TGTGCCAGCAGCTTACACGGGACTCCCTCCTACAATGAGCAGTTCTTC
CASSLHGTPSYNEQFF
>TRBJ1-5|TRBV15|-|many
TGTGCCACCAGCAGGGTCTCACGTTCCGGCAATCAGCCCCAGCATTTT
CATSRVSRSGNQPQHF
>TRBJ1-4|TRBV28|TRBD1|few
TGTGCCAGCAATCAGGGGGGGGGAGATGAAAAACTGTTTTTT
CASNQGGGDEKLFF
>TRBJ2-4|TRBV28|-|-
TGTGCCAGCAGTTTAGGGGGTAGCGGCAAAAACATTCAGTACTTC
CASSLGGSGKNIQYF
>TRBJ2-1|TRBV7-6|-|many
TGTGCCAGCAGCAAGGGACCCGGCGACTACAATGAGCAGTTCTTC
CASSKGPGDYNEQFF
>TRBJ2-2|TRBV2|-|few
TGTGCCAGCAGTGAGGTACAGGCGAGAACCGGGGAGCTGTTTTTT
CASSEVQARTGELFF